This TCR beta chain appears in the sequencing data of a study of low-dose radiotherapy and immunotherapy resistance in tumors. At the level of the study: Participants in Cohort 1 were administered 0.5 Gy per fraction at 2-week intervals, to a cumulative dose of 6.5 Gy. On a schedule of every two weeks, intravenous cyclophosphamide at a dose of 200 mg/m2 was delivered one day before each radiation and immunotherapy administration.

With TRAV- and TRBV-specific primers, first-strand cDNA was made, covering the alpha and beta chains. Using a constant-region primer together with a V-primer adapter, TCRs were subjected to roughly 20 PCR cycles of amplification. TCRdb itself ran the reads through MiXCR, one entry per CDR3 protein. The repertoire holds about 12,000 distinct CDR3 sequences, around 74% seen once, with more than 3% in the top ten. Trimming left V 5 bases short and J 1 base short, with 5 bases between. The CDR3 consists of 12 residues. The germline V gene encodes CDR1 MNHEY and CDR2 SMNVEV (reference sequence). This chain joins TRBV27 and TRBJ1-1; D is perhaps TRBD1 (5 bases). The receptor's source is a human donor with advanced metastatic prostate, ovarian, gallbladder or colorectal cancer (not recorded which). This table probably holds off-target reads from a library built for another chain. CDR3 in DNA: TGTGCCAGCAGTGACAGGAACACTGAAGCTTTCTTT. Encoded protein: CASSDRNTEAFF.